These 31 T cell receptor beta chains originate from one sample sequenced in a study of identical twins. Each CDR3 protein is one row after TCRdb ran MiXCR on the 5' RACE reads. The sample records roughly 630,000 distinct CDR3 sequences, about 7% being singletons. These data were also filed under a second study, of yellow fever vaccine responses in identical twins.

Sequenced input: PBMCs. The receptor set was obtained from a woman under 30 in good health.

This clonotype was counted a few times. The rearrangement links TRBV6-1 to TRBJ1-5; D gene ambiguous. The V and J ends lost 4 bases and 0 bases respectively, with 10 bases between them. In germline, CDR1 is MNHNS, CDR2 SASEGT. This CDR3 region has 15 residues. CDR3 residues: CASSGNPYSNQPQHF. The DNA for the CDR3 is TGTGCCAGCAGTGGGAACCCATATAGCAATCAGCCCCAGCATTTT.

This clonotype was counted between two and nine times. The V gene is TRBV6-4, the J gene TRBJ2-6; D is uncertain. Germline V gene lookup returns CDR1 MRHNA and CDR2 SNTAGT. The CDR3 contains 16 residues. Deletions cut 3 bases from V and 0 bases from J, with 9 bases between. The CDR3 here is CASSEDASSGANVLTF. The CDR3 DNA follows: TGTGCCAGCAGTGAGGACGCGAGCTCTGGGGCCAACGTCCTGACTTTC.

This clonotype was detected ten times or more. The chain employs TRBV4-1 and TRBJ1-3; D remains unclear. The length of the CDR3 is 14 residues. V lost 1 base to trimming and J lost 6 bases, with 10 bases between them. Germline CDR1 and CDR2: MGHRA and YSYEKL. For the CDR3, the DNA is TGCGCCAGCAGCCAAGTAGGGTCCAAAAACACCATATATTTT. The encoded protein is CASSQVGSKNTIYF.

In its sample, this clonotype was seen a few times. The J gene is TRBJ2-2, the V gene TRBV27, with a weak D call TRBD2 (5 bases). The V end was cut by 5 bases, the J end by 5 bases, with 12 bases between. Germline CDR1 MNHEY, CDR2 SMNVEV (reference sequence). The CDR3 is 14 amino acids. CDR3 nucleotide sequence: TGTGCCAGCAGTCCCCGGCGGAGGACCGGGGAGCTGTTTTTT. It specifies CASSPRRRTGELFF.

The chain uses TRBV27 and TRBJ2-4, with TRBD2 matching over 13 bases. The CDR3 is 18 residues long. Losses at the gene ends were 2 bases for V and 1 base for J; bases not matched to a gene: 5. Germline V gene data show CDR1 as MNHEY and CDR2 as SMNVEV (reference sequence). This CDR3 reads CASSLSGLAGVAKNIQYF. CDR3 coding DNA: TGTGCCAGCAGTTTAAGCGGACTAGCGGGAGTTGCCAAAAACATTCAGTACTTC.

The rearrangement joins TRBV12-3 or TRBV12-4 to TRBJ2-2, with 9 bases identical to TRBD2. The CDR3 totals 17 residues. V shed 7 bases and J 4 bases; nucleotides not matched to a gene: 13. The CDR3 sequence: CASTSLGGLAFTGELFF. The CDR3 coding sequence is TGTGCCAGCACGTCCCTTGGGGGACTAGCCTTCACCGGGGAGCTGTTTTTT.

V is TRBV5-1 and J is TRBJ2-7; 9 bases are shared with TRBD1. The V gene's germline CDR1 is SGHRS and CDR2 YFSETQ. Trimming removed 3 bases from V and 3 bases from J; junction bases left unmatched: 4. CDR3 size: 14 residues. CDR3 region: CASSYTGQGYEQYF. The CDR3 DNA reads as TGCGCCAGCAGCTACACGGGACAGGGCTACGAGCAGTACTTC.

This clonotype was found a few times. V gene TRBV7-9 combines with J gene TRBJ2-7; D is ambiguous. Germline values: CDR1 SEHNR, CDR2 FQNEAQ (reference sequence). The CDR3 sequence is 14 residues long. Trimming cost V 5 bases and J 1 base, with 12 bases left between them. CDR3 coding DNA: TGTGCCAGCAGCCGAGAAATCGGGTCCTACGAGCAGTACTTC. It translates to CASSREIGSYEQYF.

This clonotype was seen at least ten times. J is TRBJ1-4 and V is TRBV28; D is unclear. CDR3 length: 16 residues. Per germline, CDR1 MDHEN and CDR2 SYDVKM. The V gene lost 6 bases and the J gene lost 3 bases, with 17 bases spanning the gap. As DNA, the CDR3 is TGTGCCAGCAGGCCACCCCACCTTGGGGCTAATGAAAAACTGTTTTTT. Its translation: CASRPPHLGANEKLFF.

J is TRBJ1-2 and V is TRBV7-9; D is undetermined. Trimming left V 4 bases short and J 6 bases short, with 18 bases between. The germline CDR1 and CDR2 sequences are SEHNR and FQNEAQ (reference sequence). The CDR3 has 15 amino acids. The CDR3, as DNA: TGTGCCAGCAGCTCCCCCCTGTGGGCTGTCGATGGCTACACCTTC. Amino acid sequence: CASSSPLWAVDGYTF.

The chain employs TRBV6-1 and TRBJ2-1, with TRBD1 matching over 11 bases. Germline values: CDR1 MNHNS, CDR2 SASEGT. This CDR3 spans 15 amino acids. The V segment lost 3 bases and the J segment 7 bases; nucleotides outside the gene matches: 5. CDR3 sequence reads: CASSDPGTGGNEQFF. The DNA of the CDR3 is TGTGCCAGCAGTGATCCCGGGACAGGGGGAAATGAGCAGTTCTTC.

This clonotype was counted ten times or more. This chain joins TRBV28 and TRBJ2-5; TRBD2 matches 12 bases. The germline V gene has CDR1 MDHEN and CDR2 SYDVKM. The CDR3 has 15 residues. Trimming took 5 bases from V and 5 from J; bases not matched to a gene: 6. The CDR3 here is CASSPASGRVETQYF. CDR3 DNA: TGTGCCAGCAGTCCGGCTAGCGGGAGGGTCGAGACCCAGTACTTC.

This CDR3 reads CASSPPAVGEQYF. CDR3 bases: TGTGCCAGCAGCCCCCCGGCAGTGGGGGAGCAGTACTTC. The chain recombines TRBV9 with TRBJ2-7; no clear D gene. This CDR3 is 13 amino acids long. Germline CDR1 is SGDLS and CDR2 is YYNGEE. Trimming cost V 4 bases and J 7 bases, with 15 bases left between them.

The genes are TRBV7-9 and TRBJ2-3; TRBD2 might be the D (5 bases). The length of the CDR3 is 14 residues. Germline V gene lookup returns CDR1 SEHNR and CDR2 FQNEAQ (reference sequence). Trimming stripped 7 bases from V and 4 bases from J, with 15 bases between. The CDR3 region has the DNA TGTGCCAGCACAAAAGCCACTAGTGCAGATACGCAGTATTTT. This gives the protein CASTKATSADTQYF.

This clonotype was counted many times. The gene calls are TRBV7-6 and TRBJ2-5, with 11 bases lining up with TRBD2. This CDR3 has 14 residues. From germline, CDR1 is SGHVS and CDR2 FNYEAQ. V shed 7 bases, J shed 7 bases, and the junction held 8 bases outside the gene matches. The CDR3 reads CASTSSGGWLTQYF. The CDR3 DNA reads TGTGCCAGCACCTCTAGCGGGGGGTGGTTGACCCAGTACTTC.

The V call is TRBV3-1, the J call TRBJ2-1; 11 bases map to TRBD2. V was clipped by 3 bases and J by 9 bases; unmatched bases: 4. The CDR3 consists of 14 residues. Germline V gene data show CDR1 as LGHDT and CDR2 as YNNKEL (reference sequence). The CDR3 spells CASSQGTSGFEQFF. Here the CDR3 DNA reads TGTGCCAGCAGCCAGGGGACTAGCGGATTTGAGCAGTTCTTC.

This clonotype was counted a few times. The V and J genes are TRBV5-6 and TRBJ2-3; D is possibly TRBD2 (5 bases). Germline-derived CDR1 and CDR2 are SGHDT and YYEEEE. V was cut by 0 bases and J by 4 bases, with 9 bases left in between. The CDR3 has 14 residues. The chain's CDR3 is CASSLGGIADTQYF. CDR3 bases: TGTGCCAGCAGCTTGGGAGGGATCGCAGATACGCAGTATTTT.

This clonotype turned up a few times. The genes are TRBV20-1 and TRBJ2-1; D is unclear. The CDR3 loop spans 13 amino acids. Looked up from germline, CDR1 is DFQATT and CDR2 is SNEGSKA (reference sequence). Trimming cost V 6 bases and J 2 bases, with 11 bases left between them. CDR3 DNA sequence: TGCAGTGCCAACCGGGCCCCCTACAATGAGCAGTTCTTC. This encodes CSANRAPYNEQFF.

This clonotype was observed at least ten times. The V call is TRBV28, the J call TRBJ2-7, with D unclear. Germline V gene lookup returns CDR1 MDHEN and CDR2 SYDVKM. The CDR3 is 16 residues long. Trimming pared 2 bases from V and 3 bases from J, leaving 17 bases between. The CDR3 protein is CASSLKAGNPFYEQYF. For the CDR3, the DNA is TGTGCCAGCAGTTTAAAGGCAGGCAATCCGTTCTACGAGCAGTACTTC. Full variable domain (missing parts from reference TRBV28 and TRBJ2-7): DVKVTQSSRYLVKRTGEKVFLECVQDMDHENMFWYRQDPGLGLRLIYFSYDVKMKEKGDIPEGYSVSREKKERFSLILESASTNQTSMYLCASSLKAGNPFYEQYFGPGTRLTVT.

This clonotype was seen more than once but under ten times. The chain recombines TRBV3-1 with TRBJ1-6; D may be TRBD1 (5 bases). The germline V and J ends were trimmed by 4 bases and 5 bases, with 12 bases remaining between them. The CDR3 loop spans 15 amino acids. Per germline, CDR1 LGHDT and CDR2 YNNKEL (reference sequence). CDR3 nucleotide sequence: TGTGCCAGCAGCCGAGGGGTTTCGGATAATTCACCCCTCCACTTT. It codes for CASSRGVSDNSPLHF.

This clonotype appeared a few times. The V gene is TRBV6-5, the J gene TRBJ1-1; weak D call: TRBD1 (6 bases). Germline CDR1 reads MNHEY; CDR2 reads SVGAGI. The CDR3 contains 14 residues. Trimming removed 6 bases at V and 5 bases at J, with 16 bases between. The CDR3 here is CASRLEPGETEAFF. The CDR3 bases are TGTGCCAGCAGACTCGAACCAGGGGAAACTGAAGCTTTCTTT.

This clonotype was seen repeatedly, ten times or more. The chain links TRBV12-3 or TRBV12-4 to TRBJ2-5, with 10 bases aligning to TRBD2. Trimming took 2 bases from V and 4 from J; bases not matched to a gene: 4. The CDR3 loop spans 15 amino acids. The chain's CDR3 is CASSLLAGAGETQYF. In nucleotides, the CDR3 is TGTGCCAGCAGTTTACTAGCGGGAGCGGGAGAGACCCAGTACTTC.

The chain combines TRBV6-2 or TRBV6-3 with TRBJ2-5, with TRBD2 identical over 7 bases. Trimming cost V 6 bases and J 6 bases; bases outside gene matches: 4. Germline V gene data show CDR1 as MNHEY and CDR2 as SVGEGT. The CDR3 extends over 12 amino acids. The CDR3, as DNA: TGTGCCAGCAGAGCGGGACTCCAGACCCAGTACTTC. Protein sequence: CASRAGLQTQYF.

This chain connects TRBV25-1 to TRBJ2-7; the D gene is possibly TRBD1 (6 bases). CDR3 size: 15 residues. V lost 3 bases to trimming and J lost 0 bases, with 12 bases between them. Germline lookup yields CDR1 MGHDK and CDR2 SYGVNS. In nucleotides, the CDR3 is TGTGCCAGCAGTGACCGCGGACAGAGCTCCTACGAGCAGTACTTC. It specifies CASSDRGQSSYEQYF.

The chain recombines TRBV20-1 with TRBJ2-3, with TRBD2 matching 7 bases. The V segment lost 6 bases and the J segment 1 base; nucleotides outside the gene matches: 10. The CDR3 runs 15 residues. CDR1 is DFQATT and CDR2 is SNEGSKA in the germline V gene (reference sequence). The CDR3 spells CSARSGTTRTDTQYF. CDR3 bases: TGCAGTGCAAGGAGCGGGACGACGCGCACAGATACGCAGTATTTT.

This clonotype was seen at least ten times. The genes are TRBV4-1 and TRBJ2-5, with 15 bases that match TRBD2. V was clipped by 4 bases and J by 3 bases; unmatched bases: 12. This CDR3 is 19 amino acids long. Germline V gives CDR1 MGHRA, CDR2 YSYEKL. This CDR3 reads CASSLKPGLAGGFEETQYF. CDR3 coding DNA: TGCGCCAGCAGCCTAAAACCGGGACTAGCGGGAGGTTTTGAAGAGACCCAGTACTTC.

The chain links TRBV7-6 to TRBJ2-5, with D perhaps TRBD1 (5 bases). This CDR3 has 13 residues. Trimming removed 4 bases at V and 3 bases at J, with 9 bases between. Germline V lookup: CDR1 SGHVS, CDR2 FNYEAQ. Here the CDR3 reads CASSSQEKETQYF. In DNA, the CDR3 is TGTGCCAGCAGCTCACAGGAAAAAGAGACCCAGTACTTC. Complete variable domain (other parts from reference TRBV7-6 and TRBJ2-5): GAGVSQSPRYKVTKRGQDVALRCDPISGHVSLYWYRQALGQGPEFLTYFNYEAQQDKSGLPNDRFSAERPEGSISTLTIQRTEQRDSAMYRCASSSQEKETQYFGPGTRLLVL.

This rearrangement joins TRBV5-5 to TRBJ2-2; possibly TRBD1 or TRBD2 for D (5 bases each). CDR3 size: 14 residues. V lost 4 bases to trimming and J lost 7 bases, with 14 bases between them. Looked up from germline, CDR1 is SGHKS and CDR2 is YYEKEE (reference sequence). The CDR3 region has the DNA TGTGCCAGCAGCCCCGGGACCGGGTTCGGGGAGCTGTTTTTT. This codes for CASSPGTGFGELFF.

Many counts were recorded for this clonotype. The V call is TRBV15, the J call TRBJ1-1; D remains ambiguous. CDR1 is LNHNV and CDR2 is YYDKDF in the germline V gene (reference sequence). The V and J ends lost 0 bases and 5 bases respectively, with 7 bases between them. The CDR3 has 13 amino acids. The CDR3 loop is CATSREVHTEAFF. The CDR3 DNA is TGTGCCACCAGCAGAGAGGTACATACTGAAGCTTTCTTT.

The chain is built from TRBV28 and TRBJ2-7, with D perhaps matching TRBD1 (5 bases). Trimming pared 2 bases from V and 2 bases from J, leaving 10 bases between. This CDR3 spans 14 amino acids. Germline V gene data show CDR1 as MDHEN and CDR2 as SYDVKM. The DNA for the CDR3 is TGTGCCAGCAGTTTACTCCAGGGAACCTACGAGCAGTACTTC. Its protein product is CASSLLQGTYEQYF. Combining the CDR3 with reference TRBV28 and TRBJ2-7 gives the whole variable domain DVKVTQSSRYLVKRTGEKVFLECVQDMDHENMFWYRQDPGLGLRLIYFSYDVKMKEKGDIPEGYSVSREKKERFSLILESASTNQTSMYLCASSLLQGTYEQYFGPGTRLTVT.

Many counts were recorded for this clonotype. The V gene is TRBV13, the J gene TRBJ2-2, with a weak D call TRBD2 (5 bases). V lost 5 bases and J lost 2, with 15 bases in between. Germline assignment: CDR1 PRHDT and CDR2 FYEKMQ (reference sequence). The CDR3 totals 16 residues. CDR3 bases: TGTGCCAGCAGCCTCGGGCGACTAATAAACACCGGGGAGCTGTTTTTT. Its translation: CASSLGRLINTGELFF.